This T cell receptor (beta chain) was captured in a study of control samples from healthy donors and cancer patients. This CDR3 has 14 amino acids. In germline, CDR1 is MGHRA, CDR2 YSYEKL. The ends were cut back, 3 bases at V and 7 bases at J, with 12 bases in the middle. Here immunoSEQ multiplex PCR was the method, and the copy in TCRdb shows in-frame clones only, minus some. Of about 15,000 clones in the sample, around 86% are singletons; the top ten hold about 9.9%. The chain joins TRBV4-1 to TRBJ1-4; no clear D. Sequencing was done on a sample of PBMCs. The receptor was derived from a woman aged 70-85 years with colorectal cancer. The chain's CDR3 is CASSQGDGREKLFF. The DNA for the CDR3 is TGCGCCAGCAGCCAGGGCGACGGGCGTGAAAAACTGTTTTTT.